The 8 T cell receptor beta chains below all came from one sample that was sequenced in a study of untreated major depressive disorder. For these receptors, no antigen is known. Findings of the study overall: CD4+ T cells from depressed patients used TRBV05-01 (Vbeta 5.1) more often than controls.

TCRdb keeps only in-frame clones here, not all; method: immunoSEQ multiplex PCR. The sample holds roughly 13,000 clones, 80% to 95% seen once. The sample consisted of CD4+ T cells from PBMCs. Receptors were obtained from a man aged 25-45 years with major depressive disorder.

J is TRBJ1-2 and V is TRBV5-5; D is perhaps TRBD1 (6 bases). The CDR3 is 15 amino acids. CDR1 is SGHKS, CDR2 YYEKEE, per germline (reference sequence). Deletions cut 0 bases from V and 2 bases from J, with 11 bases between. CDR3: CASSLEGDKNYGYTF. CDR3 nucleotide sequence: TGTGCCAGCAGCTTGGAAGGGGACAAGAACTATGGCTACACCTTC.

This clone has more than one count but fewer than ten. The gene calls are TRBV7-9 and TRBJ1-1, with D perhaps matching TRBD1 (6 bases). Germline-derived CDR1 and CDR2 are SEHNR and FQNEAQ (reference sequence). The CDR3 has 11 residues. Trimming took 11 bases from V and 1 from J, leaving 8 bases between them. The CDR3 region is CAGGRNTEAFF. CDR3 nucleotide sequence: TGTGCCGGGGGCAGGAACACTGAAGCTTTCTTT.

This sequence joins TRBV7-2 and TRBJ2-5; maybe TRBD2 (5 bases). Per germline, CDR1 SGHTA and CDR2 FQGNSA. This CDR3 contains 13 residues. V dropped 2 bases and J dropped 5 bases, with 9 bases sitting between them. The CDR3, as DNA: TGTGCCAGCAGCTTATACGGGGTGGAGACCCAGTACTTC. Translation gives CASSLYGVETQYF.

The chain combines TRBV27 with TRBJ1-2; 7 positions agree with TRBD1. The V gene end was trimmed by 7 bases and the J gene end by 4 bases; junction bases not matched to a gene: 15. The CDR3 has 16 residues. The germline CDR1 and CDR2 sequences are MNHEY and SMNVEV (reference sequence). The CDR3 sequence: CASMKGAQKHSYGYTF. The CDR3 DNA reads TGTGCCAGCATGAAGGGGGCCCAAAAACATTCCTATGGCTACACCTTC.

The V and J genes are TRBV10-3 and TRBJ2-2; TRBD1 is a possible D gene (6 bases). This CDR3 has 15 amino acids. Germline CDR1 is ENHRY and CDR2 is SYGVKD. Trimming removed 2 bases from V and 1 base from J, with 8 bases in between. The CDR3 nucleotides read TGTGCCATCAGTGAGAGGGGACAGAACACCGGGGAGCTGTTTTTT. Translation gives CAISERGQNTGELFF.

The chain is built from TRBV23-1 and TRBJ2-1; no definite D call. TRBV23-1 is treated as an ORF (open reading frame) with a function not yet certain. Between the trimmed V and J ends, which lost 4 bases and 2 bases, there was a span of 15 bases. The CDR3 is made up of 16 amino acids. The CDR3 spells CASSPHHQDTYNEQFF. The CDR3, as DNA: TGCGCCAGCAGTCCCCACCACCAGGATACCTACAATGAGCAGTTCTTC.

V is TRBV2 and J is TRBJ1-4; D gene uncertain. V was pared by 6 bases and J by 4 bases, with 6 bases between. The CDR3 runs 12 residues. Per germline, CDR1 SNHLY and CDR2 FYNNEI. The CDR3 DNA sequence: TGTGCCAGCAGACAGAATAATGAAAAACTGTTTTTT. It is translated as CASRQNNEKLFF.

This rearrangement joins TRBV9 to TRBJ2-7, with D possibly being TRBD1 (7 bases). This CDR3 is built from 17 residues. Germline V gene data show CDR1 as SGDLS and CDR2 as YYNGEE. Between the trimmed V and J ends, which lost 4 bases and 2 bases, there was a span of 22 bases. CDR3 region: CASSPSVPQGGPYEQYF. As DNA, the CDR3 is TGTGCCAGCAGCCCCAGTGTTCCGCAGGGGGGACCCTACGAGCAGTACTTC. Supplemented by reference TRBV9 and TRBJ2-7, the full variable domain reads DSGVTQTPKHLITATGQRVTLRCSPRSGDLSVYWYQQSLDQGLQFLIQYYNGEERAKGNILERFSAQQFPDLHSELNLSSLELGDSALYFCASSPSVPQGGPYEQYFGPGTRLTVT.